This T cell receptor (beta chain) was recorded in a study of blood T cell repertoires in COVID-19. Study background: Acute and convalescent COVID-19 samples came from the United States, Italy and Spain.

Here immunoSEQ multiplex PCR was the method, and the copy in TCRdb shows in-frame clones only, minus some. The sample has 100,000 to 150,000 clones; roughly 90% are singletons. The CDR3 spans 15 residues. CDR1 is SGHRS, CDR2 YFSETQ, per germline. V shed 1 base and J shed 0 bases, with 8 bases lying between them. The V gene is TRBV5-1, the J gene TRBJ1-3; weak D call: TRBD1 (6 bases). The sample was peripheral blood. The TCR comes from a man over 45 with active or convalescent COVID-19. CDR3 nucleotide sequence: TGCGCCAGCAGCTTGCTACAGGGCTCTGGAAACACCATATATTTT. It codes for CASSLLQGSGNTIYF.